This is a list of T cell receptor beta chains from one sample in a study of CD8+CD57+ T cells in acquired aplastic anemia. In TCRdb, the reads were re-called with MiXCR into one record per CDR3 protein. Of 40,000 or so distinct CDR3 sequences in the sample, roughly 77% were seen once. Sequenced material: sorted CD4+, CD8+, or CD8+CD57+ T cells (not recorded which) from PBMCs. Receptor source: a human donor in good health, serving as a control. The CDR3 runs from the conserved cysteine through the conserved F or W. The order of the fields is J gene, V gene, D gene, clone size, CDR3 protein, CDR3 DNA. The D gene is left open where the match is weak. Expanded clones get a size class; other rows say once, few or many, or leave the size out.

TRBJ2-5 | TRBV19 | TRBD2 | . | CASSPGTSGRETQYF | TGTGCCAGTAGCCCGGGGACTAGCGGGAGAGAGACCCAGTACTTC
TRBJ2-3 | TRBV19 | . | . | CASSTTETRADTQYF | TGTGCCAGTAGTACTACAGAGACTAGAGCAGATACGCAGTATTTT
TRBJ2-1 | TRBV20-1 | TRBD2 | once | CSARDRSSGSIDEQFF | TGCAGTGCTAGAGATCGCTCTAGCGGGAGTATCGACGAGCAGTTCTTC
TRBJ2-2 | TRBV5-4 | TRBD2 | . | CASSLVLALTGELFF | TGTGCCAGCAGCTTGGTACTAGCGCTCACCGGGGAGCTGTTTTTT
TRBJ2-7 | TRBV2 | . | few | CASSEKHEQYF | TGTGCCAGCAGTGAGAAACACGAGCAGTACTTC
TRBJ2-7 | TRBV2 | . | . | CASTGGFYEQYF | TGTGCCAGCACGGGTGGATTCTACGAGCAGTACTTC
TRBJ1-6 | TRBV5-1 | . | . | CASSQDGNNSPLHF | TGCGCCAGCAGCCAGGACGGGAATAATTCACCCCTCCACTTT
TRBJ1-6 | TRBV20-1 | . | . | CSAPSAYSPLHF | TGCAGTGCTCCCAGCGCCTATTCACCCCTCCACTTT
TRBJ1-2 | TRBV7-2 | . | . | CASSLANLGDGYTF | TGTGCCAGCAGCTTAGCGAATTTAGGGGATGGCTACACCTTC
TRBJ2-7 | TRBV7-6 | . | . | CASSLEVSSYEQYF | TGTGCCAGCAGCTTAGAGGTTAGCTCCTACGAGCAGTACTTC
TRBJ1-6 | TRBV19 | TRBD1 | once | CASSDLDRGDSPLHF | TGTGCCAGTAGCGACCTCGACAGGGGTGATTCACCCCTCCACTTT
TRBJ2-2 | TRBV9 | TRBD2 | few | CASSVTSGTGELFF | TGTGCCAGCAGCGTGACTAGCGGCACCGGGGAGCTGTTTTTT
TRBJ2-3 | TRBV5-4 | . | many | CASSLEGLPSTDTQYF | TGTGCCAGCAGCTTGGAGGGACTCCCTAGCACAGATACGCAGTATTTT
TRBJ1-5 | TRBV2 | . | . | CASSEGGGRNQPQHF | TGTGCCAGCAGTGAAGGCGGGGGACGGAATCAGCCCCAGCATTTT
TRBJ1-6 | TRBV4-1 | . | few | CASSHNNSPLHF | TGCGCCAGCAGCCACAATAATTCACCCCTCCACTTT
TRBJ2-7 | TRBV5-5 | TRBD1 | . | CASSRPGQGYEQYF | TGTGCCAGCAGTCGACCGGGACAGGGCTACGAGCAGTACTTC
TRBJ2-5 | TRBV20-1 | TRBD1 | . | CSAPRTGSQETQYF | TGCAGTGCTCCCCGGACAGGTTCCCAAGAGACCCAGTACTTC
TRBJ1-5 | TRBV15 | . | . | CATSRDHFQGHNSNQPQHF | TGTGCCACCAGCAGAGATCACTTTCAAGGCCACAATAGCAATCAGCCCCAGCATTTT
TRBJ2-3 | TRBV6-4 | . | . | CASSLGPTDTQYF | TGTGCCAGCAGTTTAGGGCCCACAGATACGCAGTATTTT
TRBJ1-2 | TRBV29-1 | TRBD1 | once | CSVEDRGQGSYGYTF | TGCAGCGTTGAAGATCGTGGACAGGGGAGCTATGGCTACACCTTC
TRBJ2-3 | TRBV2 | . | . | CASKGRADTQYF | TGTGCCAGCAAAGGGCGTGCAGATACGCAGTATTTT
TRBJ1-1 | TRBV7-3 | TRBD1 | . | CASSLNQGENTEAFF | TGTGCCAGCAGCTTAAATCAGGGGGAGAACACTGAAGCTTTCTTT
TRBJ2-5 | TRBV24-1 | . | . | CATSDPLAGSETQYF | TGTGCCACCAGTGATCCCTTGGCGGGGTCAGAGACCCAGTACTTC
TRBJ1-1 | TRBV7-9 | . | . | CASSVTGAEAFF | TGTGCCAGCAGCGTGACAGGTGCTGAAGCTTTCTTT
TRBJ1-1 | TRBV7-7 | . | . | CASSLDSNTEAFF | TGTGCTAGCAGCTTAGACAGTAACACTGAAGCTTTCTTT
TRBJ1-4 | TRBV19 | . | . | CASSQRAFNEKLFF | TGTGCCAGTAGTCAACGGGCCTTTAATGAAAAACTGTTTTTT
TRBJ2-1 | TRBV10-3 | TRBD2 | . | CATRTSGNGQFF | TGTGCCACGCGGACTAGCGGCAATGGGCAGTTCTTC